The clone carrying this T cell receptor (beta chain) was seen many times. The target antigen is unknown. This record comes from a study of glioma-infiltrating T cells. The iRepertoire nested amplicon-rescue multiplex PCR amplified TCR alpha and beta CDR3s from RNA. Tissue mRNA or PBMC total RNA, roughly 100-400 ng, went into one-step reverse transcription and amplification. In TCRdb, the multiplex PCR reads were re-called with MiXCR into one record per CDR3 protein. The sample has about 180,000 distinct CDR3 sequences, roughly two fifths seen once. General study points: Tissue-blood divergence was below expectation in non-neoplastic patients, above in gliomas. CDR3 overlap between tissue and blood was very small.

This CDR3 is 14 amino acids long. Germline CDR1 KGHSH, CDR2 LQKENI. Trimming removed 3 bases from V and 0 bases from J, with 9 bases in between. Sequencing was performed on glioma tissue, nonneoplastic brain tissue, or PBMCs (not recorded which). V and J are TRBV18 and TRBJ2-7; a possible D gene is TRBD2 (6 bases). The sequence derives from a human donor with low-grade glioma or glioblastoma, undergoing nonglioma brain surgery, or in good health (not recorded which). In DNA form, the CDR3 reads TGTGCCAGCTCACCCGGGAGTGCCTCCTACGAGCAGTACTTC. It is translated as CASSPGSASYEQYF.